The entry below gives a single TCR beta chain sequence along with its context. No antigen is known for it. One base away there is no much larger clone; base qualities are not given. V loses 4 bases, J loses 0 bases, and the germline ends lie 10 bases apart. The CDR3 runs 16 residues from the cysteine to the phenylalanine. Of the read, only the CDR3 DNA is kept; its 48 bases are in frame from base 1. Based on the germline V gene (reference sequence), the CDR1 and CDR2 sequences are LNHDA and SQIVND. TCRbeta CDR3 regions were amplified from genomic DNA by means of the immunoSEQ Assay, a bias-controlled multiplex PCR. In the paper's pipeline: The number of nucleated cells in each sample was estimated from the amplification of reference gene primers within the assay. Sequence reads were collapsed and filtered to measure the absolute abundance of every unique TCRbeta CDR3 rearrangement. For each sample, productive Simpson clonality was calculated as the square root of Simpson's diversity index over productive rearrangements. TCRdb mirrors the immuneACCESS table, restricted to in-frame sequences. Some clones are absent from its copies; in checked studies, under half trace to an unresolved V gene, and the reason for the others is unknown. That table is the source of V, J and clone size, and D and trimming were worked out from the DNA. The table for this sample lists about 150,000 clones; roughly 90% of them were counted only once. 0.53% of the sample comes from the top ten.

Whole blood was collected in K2EDTA tubes by collaborating institutions according to the institutions' own protocols. For TCRbeta analysis, collaborators shipped samples as frozen whole blood, isolated PBMCs, or DNA extracted from either of those sample types. These data originate in a study of blood T cell repertoires in COVID-19 (dated by TCRdb to 2019 to 2021). Turning to the overall study: The collaborator samples originated in the United States, Italy and Spain and spanned the acute and convalescent phases of COVID-19. The material from the prospective study consisted of cDNA or gDNA derived from T cells, B-cell-depleted T cells, or PBMCs. The dataset comprised deeply sampled blood TCRbeta repertoires from subjects exposed to, actively infected with, or recovered from COVID-19. The repertoires were released in a freely available public database meant as a resource for research on the immune response to SARS-CoV-2. The samples were drawn from the first 160 participants of the ongoing ImmuneRACE study and from more than 1,000 subjects provided by 6 global collaborators. A de-identified subject ID, COVID-19 status, age in years and sex were almost always included in the sample metadata. Where HLA class I and class II types were available, the types were taken from metadata supplied by the sample provider, not from assay-based typing. Results the study describes overall, beyond this receptor: The quantity of clinical and demographic metadata differed by source and by participant and was supplied without curation.

In this chain, TRBV19 is recombined with TRBJ1-6; a confident D gene designation cannot be given. The TCR originated in a man in his forties or fifties with acute or convalescent COVID-19. Sequencing input: peripheral blood. The DNA sequence is as follows: TGTGCCAGTAGTAATATGGGGAGCTCCTATAATTCACCCCTCCACTTT. This encodes CASSNMGSSYNSPLHF.